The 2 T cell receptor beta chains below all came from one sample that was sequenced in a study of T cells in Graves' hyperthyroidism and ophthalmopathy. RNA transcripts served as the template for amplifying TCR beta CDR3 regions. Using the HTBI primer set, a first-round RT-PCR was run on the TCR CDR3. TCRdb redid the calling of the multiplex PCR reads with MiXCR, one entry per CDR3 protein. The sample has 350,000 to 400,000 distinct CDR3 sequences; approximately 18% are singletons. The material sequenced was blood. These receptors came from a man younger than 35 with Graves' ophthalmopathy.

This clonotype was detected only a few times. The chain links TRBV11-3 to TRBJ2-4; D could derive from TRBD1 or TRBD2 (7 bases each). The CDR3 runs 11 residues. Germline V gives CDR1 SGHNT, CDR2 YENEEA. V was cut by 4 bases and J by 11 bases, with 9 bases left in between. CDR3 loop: CASSSGGVQYF. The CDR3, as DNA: TGTGCCAGCAGCTCAGGGGGGGTTCAGTACTTC.

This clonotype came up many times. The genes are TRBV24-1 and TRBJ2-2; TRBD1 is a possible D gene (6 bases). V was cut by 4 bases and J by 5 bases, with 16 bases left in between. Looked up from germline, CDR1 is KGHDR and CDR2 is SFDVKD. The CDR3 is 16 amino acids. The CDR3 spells CATSDRQRQETGELFF. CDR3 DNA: TGTGCCACCAGTGACCGCCAGAGACAGGAGACCGGGGAGCTGTTTTTT.